These 3 T cell receptor beta chains originate from one sample sequenced in a study of vaccination and CD4 T cells after COVID-19. Cultured CD4+ T cell DNA was sequenced using the Oncomine TCR Beta short-read assay. TCRdb re-derived calls from the PCR reads in MiXCR, one entry per CDR3 protein. The sample comprises about 14,000 distinct CDR3 sequences, less than 55% of which are singletons, and 8.5% to 9% rests with the top ten. Treatment indicated: approximately nine-day PBMC culture with coronavirus spike peptide pools or control peptides (ViraFEST assay). Their specific antigens are unknown. The sequenced sample consisted of CD4+ T cells from blood, cultured in vitro. Every receptor here comes from a human donor who had recovered from COVID-19.

The table lists this clonotype with a few counts. The V gene is TRBV7-3, the J gene TRBJ1-2; D remains unclear. CDR3 length: 13 amino acids. The ends were cut back, 8 bases at V and 2 bases at J, with 12 bases in the middle. Germline lookup yields CDR1 SGHTA and CDR2 FQGTGA. The CDR3 DNA is TGTGCCAGCGGGCCTGCAGACAACTATGGCTACACCTTC. Protein product: CASGPADNYGYTF.

The chain combines TRBV11-3 with TRBJ2-2; D not certain. Trimming shortened V by 8 bases and J by 5 bases, and 12 bases separated the two germline ends. Germline V CDR1 and CDR2: SGHNT, YENEEA. There are 13 residues in the CDR3. The CDR3 spells CASRQTRTGELFF. The DNA of the CDR3 is TGTGCCAGCCGTCAGACCCGGACCGGGGAGCTGTTTTTT.

This chain connects TRBV2 to TRBJ1-4, with D perhaps TRBD1 (5 bases). The germline V gene has CDR1 SNHLY and CDR2 FYNNEI. The CDR3 has 13 residues. V gave up 7 bases and J gave up 2 bases, with 8 bases separating them. CDR3 coding DNA: TGTGCCAGCATGACAGCGACTAATGAAAAACTGTTTTTT. It encodes CASMTATNEKLFF.